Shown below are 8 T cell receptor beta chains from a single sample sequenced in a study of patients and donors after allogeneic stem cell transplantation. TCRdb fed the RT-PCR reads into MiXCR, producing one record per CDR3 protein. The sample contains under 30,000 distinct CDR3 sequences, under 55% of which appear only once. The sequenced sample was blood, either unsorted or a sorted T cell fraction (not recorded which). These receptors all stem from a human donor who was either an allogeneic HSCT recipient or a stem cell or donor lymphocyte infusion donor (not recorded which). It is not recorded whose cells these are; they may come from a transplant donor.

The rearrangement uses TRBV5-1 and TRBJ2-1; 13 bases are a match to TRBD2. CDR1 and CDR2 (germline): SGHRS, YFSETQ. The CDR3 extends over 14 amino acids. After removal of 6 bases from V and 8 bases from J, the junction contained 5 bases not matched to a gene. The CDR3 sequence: CASMTTSGRYEQFF. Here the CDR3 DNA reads TGCGCCAGCATGACGACTAGCGGGAGGTATGAGCAGTTCTTC.

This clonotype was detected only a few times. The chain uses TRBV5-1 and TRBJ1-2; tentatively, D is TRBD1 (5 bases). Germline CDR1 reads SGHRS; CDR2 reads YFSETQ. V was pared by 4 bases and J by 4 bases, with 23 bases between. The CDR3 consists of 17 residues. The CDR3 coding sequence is TGCGCCAGCAGCCTAAACTACGGGACGGAGTTCCTCTATGGCTACACCTTC. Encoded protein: CASSLNYGTEFLYGYTF. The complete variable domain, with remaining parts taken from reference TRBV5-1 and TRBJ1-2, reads KAGVTQTPRYLIKTRGQQVTLSCSPISGHRSVSWYQQTPGQGLQFLFEYFSETQRNKGNFPGRFSGRQFSNSRSEMNVSTLELGDSALYLCASSLNYGTEFLYGYTFGSGTRLTVV.

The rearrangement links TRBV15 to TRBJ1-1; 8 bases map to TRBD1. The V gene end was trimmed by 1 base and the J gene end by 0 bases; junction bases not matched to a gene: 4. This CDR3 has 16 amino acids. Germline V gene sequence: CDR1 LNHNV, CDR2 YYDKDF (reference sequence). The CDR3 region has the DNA TGTGCCACCAGCAGAGGGGACAGGATCATGAACACTGAAGCTTTCTTT. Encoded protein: CATSRGDRIMNTEAFF.

CDR3 loop: CASSPDSYNEQFF. The CDR3 region has the DNA TGCGCCAGCAGCCCTGACAGCTACAATGAGCAGTTCTTC. The chain recombines TRBV5-1 with TRBJ2-1; maybe TRBD1 (5 bases). V dropped 4 bases and J dropped 3 bases, with 8 bases sitting between them. Germline V CDR1 and CDR2: SGHRS, YFSETQ. The CDR3 length is 13 residues.

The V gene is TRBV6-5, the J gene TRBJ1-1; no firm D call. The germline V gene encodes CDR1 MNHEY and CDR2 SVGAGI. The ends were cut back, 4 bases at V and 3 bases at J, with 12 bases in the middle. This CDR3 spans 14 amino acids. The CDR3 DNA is TGTGCCAGCAGTTCGTTCGCAGGTTACACTGAAGCTTTCTTT. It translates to CASSSFAGYTEAFF.

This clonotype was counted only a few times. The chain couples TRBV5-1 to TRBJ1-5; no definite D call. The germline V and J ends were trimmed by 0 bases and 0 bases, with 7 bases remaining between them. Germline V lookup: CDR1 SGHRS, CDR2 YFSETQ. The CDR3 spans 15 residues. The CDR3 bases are TGCGCCAGCAGCTTGGACGGTAATAGCAATCAGCCCCAGCATTTT. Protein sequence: CASSLDGNSNQPQHF.

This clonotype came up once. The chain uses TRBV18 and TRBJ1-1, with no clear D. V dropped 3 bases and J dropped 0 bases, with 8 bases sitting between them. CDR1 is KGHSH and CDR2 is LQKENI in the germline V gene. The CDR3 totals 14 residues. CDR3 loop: CASSPEQMNTEAFF. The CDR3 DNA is TGTGCCAGCTCACCGGAACAAATGAACACTGAAGCTTTCTTT.

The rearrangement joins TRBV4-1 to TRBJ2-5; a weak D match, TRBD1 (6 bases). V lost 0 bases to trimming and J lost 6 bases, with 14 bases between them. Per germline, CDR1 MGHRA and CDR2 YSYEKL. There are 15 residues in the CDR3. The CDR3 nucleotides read TGCGCCAGCAGCCAAGATTGGGCAGGGGCTAAGACCCAGTACTTC. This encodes CASSQDWAGAKTQYF.